A selection of T cell receptor beta chains follows, all from one sample in a study of blood T cell repertoires in COVID-19. The table came from immunoSEQ multiplex PCR; TCRdb's copy has only in-frame clones and leaves some out. This table holds tens of thousands of clones, 86% found once. Sequenced material: peripheral blood. The receptors here all came from a human donor in a cohort sampled during active COVID-19. Both conserved end residues are part of each CDR3. A D gene is named only where the DNA matches it firmly. Some rows mark clone size as missing; the rest say once, few, many or name a class of expanded clone.

TGCGCCAGCAGCCATCAAAACCCATCGGGACAGGGCGGTGGCTACACCTTC | CASSHQNPSGQGGGYTF | TRBD1 | NA | TRBJ1-2 | TRBV4-1
TGTGCCAGCAGTAAATACAGGGGGCGCGAGCAGTACTTC | CASSKYRGREQYF | TRBD1 | NA | TRBJ2-7 | TRBV27
TGTGCCAGCAGCAAAGATGGTAGGACAGGGGACTACGAGCAGTACTTC | CASSKDGRTGDYEQYF | NA | NA | TRBJ2-7 | TRBV21-1
TGTGCCAGCAGCTTAGCCAGTGAATCCTACGAGCAGTACTTC | CASSLASESYEQYF | NA | NA | TRBJ2-7 | TRBV7-2
TGTGCCAGTGGCAAACAGGGTGATTGGAATTCACCCCTCCACTTT | CASGKQGDWNSPLHF | NA | NA | TRBJ1-6 | TRBV19
TGTGCCAGCAGTTACGGACAGGGAAAAAACGGGGAGCTGTTTTTT | CASSYGQGKNGELFF | TRBD1 | NA | TRBJ2-2 | TRBV6-5
TGTGCCACCAGCAGAGATCTCCCGACTAGTGTGTACGAGCAGTACTTC | CATSRDLPTSVYEQYF | NA | NA | TRBJ2-7 | TRBV15
TGTGCCAGCAGTCCCCGGACAGCTTACGAGCAGTACTTC | CASSPRTAYEQYF | NA | NA | TRBJ2-7 | TRBV27
TGTGCCAGCAGCTTGGGACAAACAACCTACGAGCAGTACTTC | CASSLGQTTYEQYF | NA | NA | TRBJ2-7 | TRBV11-2
TGTGCCAGCTCGCCGACCGGGACAGGGGGCTTAGGCTACACCTTC | CASSPTGTGGLGYTF | TRBD1 | NA | TRBJ1-2 | TRBV18
TGTGCCAGCAGCTTGGGAGAGAACACCGGGGAGCTGTTTTTT | CASSLGENTGELFF | NA | NA | TRBJ2-2 | TRBV5-6
TGCGCCAGCAGCGAGACAGGACAGGGGGTAGAGACCCAGTACTTC | CASSETGQGVETQYF | TRBD1 | few | TRBJ2-5 | TRBV5-1
TGTGCCAGCACCGGCGGAGACGGTGGAAATGAGCAGTTCTTC | CASTGGDGGNEQFF | NA | few | TRBJ2-1 | TRBV9
TGCAGCGTTGACGTGGGAGTGGGGTACAATGAGCAGTTCTTC | CSVDVGVGYNEQFF | NA | NA | TRBJ2-1 | TRBV29-1
TGTGCCAGCACCCCCGGAGGAGGCGTAGGTGAAAAACTGTTTTTT | CASTPGGGVGEKLFF | NA | NA | TRBJ1-4 | TRBV9
TGTGCCAGCTCACCACGGGACAGGGGGTCCGAGCAGTACTTC | CASSPRDRGSEQYF | TRBD1 | NA | TRBJ2-7 | TRBV18
TGTGCCAGCAGTGTAAACAGGGTGAACACTGAAGCTTTCTTT | CASSVNRVNTEAFF | NA | NA | TRBJ1-1 | TRBV2
TGTGCCAGCCAGGGGGCCGGCGGGGAGCTGTTTTTT | CASQGAGGELFF | TRBD1 | few | TRBJ2-2 | TRBV3-1/TRBV3-2
TGTGCCAGCAGCTCCCCAGGGGACAGGGAGACAGATACGCAGTATTTT | CASSSPGDRETDTQYF | TRBD1 | NA | TRBJ2-3 | TRBV5-6
TGTGCCAGTAGTATTCAGGGCAGCTCCTACGAGCAGTACTTC | CASSIQGSSYEQYF | NA | NA | TRBJ2-7 | TRBV19
TGTGCCAGCAGTCGAGTGAGCTCTGGGGCCAACGTCCTGACTTTC | CASSRVSSGANVLTF | NA | NA | TRBJ2-6 | TRBV7-9
TGTGCCAGCAGTTCAGGGACTAGCGGGTACACCGGGGAGCTGTTTTTT | CASSSGTSGYTGELFF | TRBD2 | once | TRBJ2-2 | TRBV27
TGTGCCAGTAGTATAGACAGGTCAGGCACTGAAGCTTTCTTT | CASSIDRSGTEAFF | NA | NA | TRBJ1-1 | TRBV19
TGTGCTAGTGGTTTGACAGGTGGAACTGAAGCTTTCTTT | CASGLTGGTEAFF | NA | NA | TRBJ1-1 | TRBV12-5
TGTGCCAGCAGTCCCTCGGTGGCCCAGTACTTC | CASSPSVAQYF | NA | NA | TRBJ2-5 | TRBV2
TGTGCCAGCAGCCTACTAGCGGGGAGTGAGACCCAGTACTTC | CASSLLAGSETQYF | TRBD2 | NA | TRBJ2-5 | TRBV7-2
TGTGCCAGCAGTTTCTACGCCCTAGCGGCTAACTACAATGAGCAGTTCTTC | CASSFYALAANYNEQFF | TRBD2 | NA | TRBJ2-1 | TRBV27
TGCGCCAGCAGTAGGACAGCTGGGCTTGAAGCTTTCTTT | CASSRTAGLEAFF | NA | NA | TRBJ1-1 | TRBV10-1
TGTGCCAGCAGATCGTCGTATGCAACTAATGAAAAACTGTTTTTT | CASRSSYATNEKLFF | NA | once | TRBJ1-4 | TRBV7-9
TGTGCCATCAGCCAGACAGGGACGTCAGGGGCCAACGTCCTGACTTTC | CAISQTGTSGANVLTF | TRBD1 | NA | TRBJ2-6 | TRBV10-3
TGCGCCAGCAGCAGGGACCCCGGGGGGCCTCTCAACAATGAGCAGTTCTTC | CASSRDPGGPLNNEQFF | NA | NA | TRBJ2-1 | TRBV5-1
TGTGCCAGCAGCCAAGGTACAGGGGGCGGAGGTCAGCCCCAGCATTTT | CASSQGTGGGGQPQHF | TRBD1 | NA | TRBJ1-5 | TRBV5-6
TGTGCCAGCAGCGGGACAGGGTCCTCCTACAATGAGCAGTTCTTC | CASSGTGSSYNEQFF | TRBD1 | NA | TRBJ2-1 | TRBV11-3
TGCGCCAGCAGCCAAGACAGGGGTTCTGGTAATTCACCCCTCCACTTT | CASSQDRGSGNSPLHF | NA | NA | TRBJ1-6 | TRBV4-3
TGTGCCAGCAGTTTCGGTCTGGCCTACAATGAGCAGTTCTTC | CASSFGLAYNEQFF | NA | NA | TRBJ2-1 | TRBV27
TGTGCCAGCAGCCAGGACAGGGCAAACGAGCAGTACTTC | CASSQDRANEQYF | TRBD1 | NA | TRBJ2-7 | TRBV11-2
TGTGCCAGCAGCTTAGGTTTCGAGGGCTTAAACACTGAAGCTTTCTTT | CASSLGFEGLNTEAFF | NA | NA | TRBJ1-1 | TRBV7-8
TGTGCCAGCAGCCTAATGGGGCAGGGGGCCCAGTACTTC | CASSLMGQGAQYF | TRBD1 | NA | TRBJ2-5 | TRBV2
TGCGCCAGCAGCCTAGGGGTATCCTCCTACAATGAGCAGTTCTTC | CASSLGVSSYNEQFF | NA | NA | TRBJ2-1 | TRBV4-3
TGTGCCAGCGGATTCAGGCCAGATACGCAGTATTTT | CASGFRPDTQYF | NA | NA | TRBJ2-3 | TRBV5-5
TGTGCCAGCAGCGGCGGGACAGCACAAGAGACCCAGTACTTC | CASSGGTAQETQYF | NA | NA | TRBJ2-5 | TRBV9
TGTGCCAGCAGCTTATTCGCCATATTCCCCGGGACTAGCGGAACCGGGGAGCTGTTTTTT | CASSLFAIFPGTSGTGELFF | TRBD2 | NA | TRBJ2-2 | TRBV7-8
TGTGCCAGCAGACCTGGGACAGGAGTTGGCTACACCTTC | CASRPGTGVGYTF | TRBD1 | NA | TRBJ1-2 | TRBV11-1
TGTGCCAGTAGTATATTGTCGGACAGGGGCAATCAGCCCCAGCATTTT | CASSILSDRGNQPQHF | TRBD1 | NA | TRBJ1-5 | TRBV19
TGTGCCAGCAGCCCGGGGACTAGCACAGATACGCAGTATTTT | CASSPGTSTDTQYF | NA | few | TRBJ2-3 | TRBV7-3
TGTGCCAACTGGGACACCGGCAATCAGCCCCAGCATTTT | CANWDTGNQPQHF | NA | NA | TRBJ1-5 | TRBV24-1